The clone carrying this T cell receptor beta chain was detected a few times. This specimen belongs to a study of tumor-infiltrating lymphocytes in oesophageal squamous cell carcinoma. The V and J ends lost 8 bases and 0 bases, in that order; junction bases with no gene match: 9. Germline CDR1 reads SNHLY; CDR2 reads FYNNEI. The CDR3 contains 17 residues. TCRdb re-analysed the PCR reads in MiXCR, keeping a single row per CDR3 protein. The table records 20,000 to 25,000 distinct CDR3 sequences, under 45% of them present only once. This receptor was identified in a male donor with esophageal squamous cell carcinoma. The chain employs TRBV2 and TRBJ2-1; 11 bases match TRBD1. The material sequenced was esophageal tumor tissue. The CDR3: CASGGTGGSGSYNEQFF. The CDR3 DNA is TGTGCCAGCGGGGGGACAGGGGGTTCCGGCTCCTACAATGAGCAGTTCTTC.